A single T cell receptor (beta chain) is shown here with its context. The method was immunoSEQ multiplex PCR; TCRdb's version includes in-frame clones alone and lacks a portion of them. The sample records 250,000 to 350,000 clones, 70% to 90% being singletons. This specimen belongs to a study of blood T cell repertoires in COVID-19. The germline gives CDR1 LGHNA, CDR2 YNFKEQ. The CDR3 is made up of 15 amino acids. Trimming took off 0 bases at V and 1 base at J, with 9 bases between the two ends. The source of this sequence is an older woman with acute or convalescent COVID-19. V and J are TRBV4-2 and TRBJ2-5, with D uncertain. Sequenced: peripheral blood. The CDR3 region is CASSQDPLSQETQYF. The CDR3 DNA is TGTGCCAGCAGCCAAGATCCCCTTTCCCAAGAGACCCAGTACTTC.